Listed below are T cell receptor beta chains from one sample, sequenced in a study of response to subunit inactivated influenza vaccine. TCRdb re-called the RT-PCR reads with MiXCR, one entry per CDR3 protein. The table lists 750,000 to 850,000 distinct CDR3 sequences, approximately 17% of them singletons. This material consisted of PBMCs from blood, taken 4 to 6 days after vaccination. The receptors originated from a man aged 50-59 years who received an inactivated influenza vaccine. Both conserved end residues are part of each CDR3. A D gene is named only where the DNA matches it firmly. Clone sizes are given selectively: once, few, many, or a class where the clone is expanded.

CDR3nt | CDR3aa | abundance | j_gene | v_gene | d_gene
TGTGCCAGCAGCTTAGAACATTACGCTTACAATGAGCAGTTCTTC | CASSLEHYAYNEQFF | many | TRBJ2-1 | TRBV7-9 | NA
TGTGCCATCAGTGAACGGGGGGGCCGGGAGACCCAGTACTTC | CAISERGGRETQYF | NA | TRBJ2-5 | TRBV10-3 | TRBD2
TGTGCCAGCAGCTTGGACAGGGGAGCGGGGTACGAGCAGTACTTC | CASSLDRGAGYEQYF | many | TRBJ2-7 | TRBV12-3/TRBV12-4 | TRBD1
TGTGCCATCAGTGCAGCGGGCCGGACAGATACGCAGTATTTT | CAISAAGRTDTQYF | many | TRBJ2-3 | TRBV10-3 | NA
TGTGCCAGCAGTTACTCGAAATCAGGGTTGAATCAGCCCCAGCATTTT | CASSYSKSGLNQPQHF | NA | TRBJ1-5 | TRBV6-2/TRBV6-3 | NA
TGCGCCAGCAGTGGACCTTACAATGAGCAGTTCTTC | CASSGPYNEQFF | many | TRBJ2-1 | TRBV4-1 | NA
TGCGCCAGCAGCCCCGTCCCCGTGGGGGGCATTTCTTTCTTT | CASSPVPVGGISFF | NA | TRBJ1-1 | TRBV5-1 | NA
TGCGCCAGCAGCCACGCCCCACCACCGGGACAGGGCACAGATACGCAGTATTTT | CASSHAPPPGQGTDTQYF | few | TRBJ2-3 | TRBV4-3 | TRBD1
TGTGCCAGCAGTTTCGGGACAGTTTCCGAGCAGTACTTC | CASSFGTVSEQYF | NA | TRBJ2-7 | TRBV12-3/TRBV12-4 | TRBD1
TGCAGTGCTAGAGATTACGGTGCGGGAGTCTATGGCTACACCTTC | CSARDYGAGVYGYTF | few | TRBJ1-2 | TRBV20-1 | NA
TGTGCCAGCAGCTTGGACAGGGGTCCTTATAGCAATCAGCCCCAGCATTTT | CASSLDRGPYSNQPQHF | NA | TRBJ1-5 | TRBV7-8 | TRBD1
TGTGCCAGCAGCTTAGCGGGAGAGAGTGAGCAGTTCTTC | CASSLAGESEQFF | few | TRBJ2-1 | TRBV7-6 | NA
TGCAGTGCTAGGGAGCCCGGGACGGCGACCGGGGAGCTGTTTTTT | CSAREPGTATGELFF | NA | TRBJ2-2 | TRBV20-1 | NA
TGTGCCAGCAGCTTAGTACAGGCCCTTGAAGCTTTCTTT | CASSLVQALEAFF | few | TRBJ1-1 | TRBV11-2 | NA
TGTGCCAGCAGCATGTACAGGGCATATAGCAATCAGCCCCAGCATTTT | CASSMYRAYSNQPQHF | NA | TRBJ1-5 | TRBV6-2/TRBV6-3 | NA
TGCAGTGCTGAGGACAGGGGGCGGGTCTACAATGAGCAGTTCTTC | CSAEDRGRVYNEQFF | few | TRBJ2-1 | TRBV20-1 | TRBD1
TGCGCCAGCAGCCTAGCCGGACAGGGAGAGTATTCACCCCTCCACTTT | CASSLAGQGEYSPLHF | few | TRBJ1-6 | TRBV5-1 | TRBD1
TGCAGTGCCTGGGGGGGGGCAAACACCGGGGAGCTGTTTTTT | CSAWGGANTGELFF | few | TRBJ2-2 | TRBV20-1 | NA
TGCAGCGTTGAAGACTTACGACAGGGGAACACCGGGGAGCTGTTTTTT | CSVEDLRQGNTGELFF | NA | TRBJ2-2 | TRBV29-1 | TRBD1
TGTGCCAGCAGCTCACGGGGTCAACTCAGGCACGAGCAGTACTTC | CASSSRGQLRHEQYF | NA | TRBJ2-7 | TRBV7-2 | NA
TGTGCCAGCAGCTTAGAACGGGGGATGAGCATTCAGTACTTC | CASSLERGMSIQYF | NA | TRBJ2-4 | TRBV7-2 | NA
TGCAGTGCTAGACCACAGGGGAACACCGGGGAGCTGTTTTTT | CSARPQGNTGELFF | NA | TRBJ2-2 | TRBV20-1 | NA
TGTGCCAGCAGCTCATCCCAATGGACAGGGAAGAACACCGGGGAGCTGTTTTTT | CASSSSQWTGKNTGELFF | NA | TRBJ2-2 | TRBV11-1 | TRBD1
TGTGCCAGCAGTTTAGCCCTCGGCAATTCACCCCTCCACTTT | CASSLALGNSPLHF | few | TRBJ1-6 | TRBV28 | NA
TGCAGTGCCCCCTCAGAAGGGGATACGCAGTATTTT | CSAPSEGDTQYF | many | TRBJ2-3 | TRBV20-1 | NA
TGCGCCAGCAGCCAAGAGCTTCCCTTGACATCTGGGGCCAACGTCCTGACTTTC | CASSQELPLTSGANVLTF | few | TRBJ2-6 | TRBV4-3 | NA
TGTGCCAGCAGCTTCCTGGACAGGGGGTTCGAGACCCAGTACTTC | CASSFLDRGFETQYF | many | TRBJ2-5 | TRBV11-2 | TRBD1
TGCAGTGCTAGAGATCTGAGGAGTTCCGGTGGCTACACCTTC | CSARDLRSSGGYTF | many | TRBJ1-2 | TRBV20-1 | NA
TGTGCCAGCAGCTTTTCTCCGGGAGTAAGTGGCTACACCTTC | CASSFSPGVSGYTF | NA | TRBJ1-2 | TRBV7-9 | NA
TGTGCCAGCAGCTTAGCCCGGCCGCGCGGGTCGTACGGAGCTGGGGAGCTGTTTTTT | CASSLARPRGSYGAGELFF | few | TRBJ2-2 | TRBV13 | NA
TGTGCCAGCGTCCTAGCGGGAGGGCTTAATGAGCAGTTCTTC | CASVLAGGLNEQFF | many | TRBJ2-1 | TRBV6-2/TRBV6-3 | TRBD2
TGTGCCAGCAGGGCCCCGGGCAGGGGGGTCAACAATGAGCAGTTCTTC | CASRAPGRGVNNEQFF | NA | TRBJ2-1 | TRBV11-2 | NA
TGTGCCAGCGCCCAAACCTACAATGAGCAGTTCTTC | CASAQTYNEQFF | NA | TRBJ2-1 | TRBV5-6 | NA
TGCAGTGCTCCGCAGGGGGCGGACGAGCAGTACTTC | CSAPQGADEQYF | many | TRBJ2-7 | TRBV20-1 | TRBD1
TGTGCCAGCAGTTCAGGACGCGTTAACACTGAAGCTTTCTTT | CASSSGRVNTEAFF | NA | TRBJ1-1 | TRBV27 | NA
TGTGCCAGCAGCCAAATGGGCGAGCAGTACTTC | CASSQMGEQYF | NA | TRBJ2-7 | TRBV14 | NA
TGCAGTGCTAGAGATCTCGTAGGGACAAGTGAGCAGTTCTTC | CSARDLVGTSEQFF | NA | TRBJ2-1 | TRBV20-1 | NA
TGTGCCAGCAGCTCTACGGGCGGCGGGGCCAACGTCCTGACTTTC | CASSSTGGGANVLTF | NA | TRBJ2-6 | TRBV7-3 | NA
TGTGCCAGCAGCTTTGGCACCGTAAATCAGCCCCAGCATTTT | CASSFGTVNQPQHF | many | TRBJ1-5 | TRBV7-8 | NA
TGTGCCAGCAGCCCCACAGCATGGGAAGACCCTAACTATGGCTACACCTTC | CASSPTAWEDPNYGYTF | NA | TRBJ1-2 | TRBV7-6 | NA